This T cell receptor (beta chain) was recorded in a study of cytomegalovirus exposure and HLA in healthy donors. Study-level findings and limits: Excluded were some V segments that proved indistinguishable, including TRBV6-2 and TRBV6-3.

The PCR ran on 60 Vbeta and 13 Jbeta primers. Under the authors' procedure: An analysis that came later counted 80 million or so unique TCR beta chains, around 12 million shared. The repertoire was sequenced with immunoSEQ multiplex PCR; TCRdb's copy has only in-frame clones and lacks some. The D gene and trimming were derived from the DNA, and the V and J assignments and clone size from that table. The table has roughly 180,000 clones, 80% seen once. This clone was observed a handful of times. Its antigen is unidentified. V shed 2 bases and J shed 8 bases, with 3 bases lying between them. CDR1 SNHLY and CDR2 FYNNEI come from the germline V gene. This CDR3 is built from 11 residues.

This TCR came from a man aged 25-40 years in good health and CMV-seropositive. Sequencing used PBMCs. The chain recombines TRBV2 with TRBJ1-4; D uncertain. CDR3 loop: CASSETEKLFF. CDR3 sequence (DNA): TGTGCCAGCAGTGAAACAGAAAAACTGTTTTTT. Supplemented by reference TRBV2 and TRBJ1-4, the full variable domain reads EPEVTQTPSHQVTQMGQEVILRCVPISNHLYFYWYRQILGQKVEFLVSFYNNEISEKSEIFDDQFSVERPDGSNFTLKIRSTKLEDSAMYFCASSETEKLFFGSGTQLSVL.